The clone carrying this T cell receptor beta chain came up once. This specimen comes from a study of blood T cell repertoires in COVID-19. In the study overall: Sample material is recorded as cDNA or gDNA derived from T cells, B-cell-depleted T cells, or PBMCs.

Produced via immunoSEQ multiplex PCR; TCRdb's table is partial and in-frame only. The sample records tens of thousands of clones, 75% to 90% being singletons. With 3 bases removed from V and 2 bases from J, the gap between germline ends came to 13 bases. The CDR3 has 15 residues. From germline, CDR1 is SGHTA and CDR2 FQGNSA. The receptor's source is a man older than 75 with active or convalescent COVID-19. Material: peripheral blood. The chain carries TRBV7-2 and TRBJ2-5; perhaps TRBD2 as D (6 bases). The CDR3 coding sequence is TGTGCCAGCAGCTTCAGGCGGGGAGCACAAGAGACCCAGTACTTC. Encoded protein: CASSFRRGAQETQYF.